Each of the 25 T cell receptor beta chains below was sequenced from the same sample in a study of identical twins. Each CDR3 protein is one row after TCRdb ran MiXCR on the 5' RACE reads. The sample carries about 340,000 distinct CDR3 sequences, roughly an eighth recorded once. The sample was also reused in another study, on yellow fever vaccine responses in identical twins.

Sequenced sample: CD8+ T cells sorted from blood. These TCRs come from a woman aged 18-30 years in good health.

This clonotype has at least ten counts. The chain links TRBV29-1 to TRBJ2-7; D may be TRBD2 (6 bases). Germline V gene sequence: CDR1 SQVTM, CDR2 ANQGSEA. The V and J ends lost 1 base and 1 base respectively, with 8 bases between them. The CDR3 sequence is 13 residues long. DNA for the CDR3: TGCAGCGTTGAAGCGGGGACTTCCTACGAGCAGTACTTC. Its protein product is CSVEAGTSYEQYF.

The sample holds a few counts of this clonotype. This chain connects TRBV5-5 to TRBJ2-7; TRBD2 matches 15 bases. The V and J ends lost 4 bases and 5 bases, in that order; junction bases with no gene match: 13. This CDR3 comprises 18 residues. Germline V gene data show CDR1 as SGHKS and CDR2 as YYEKEE (reference sequence). The CDR3 region has the DNA TGTGCCAGCAGCGCCACCGGGACTAGCGGGAGGTTCGGGGACGAGCAGTACTTC. Protein sequence: CASSATGTSGRFGDEQYF.

This clonotype has more than one count but fewer than ten. The chain carries TRBV29-1 and TRBJ1-1; weak D call: TRBD1 (5 bases). The CDR3 extends over 13 amino acids. V lost 7 bases to trimming and J lost 4 bases, with 16 bases between them. From germline, CDR1 is SQVTM and CDR2 ANQGSEA. For the CDR3, the DNA is TGCAGCGCTCCATCGGGGGTTAGCACTGAAGCTTTCTTT. Protein product: CSAPSGVSTEAFF.

The V call is TRBV7-9, the J call TRBJ2-3; D gene ambiguous. This CDR3 has 15 amino acids. Per the germline V gene, CDR1 is SEHNR and CDR2 is FQNEAQ (reference sequence). Between the trimmed V and J ends, which lost 1 base and 3 bases, there was a span of 11 bases. In nucleotides, the CDR3 is TGTGCCAGCAGCTTAGTTCCGCATCGGACAGATACGCAGTATTTT. Amino acid sequence: CASSLVPHRTDTQYF.

The chain joins TRBV13 to TRBJ2-2, with D unclear. V was shortened by 1 base and J by 7 bases, with 4 bases between the two germline ends. Per germline, CDR1 PRHDT and CDR2 FYEKMQ (reference sequence). CDR3 size: 12 residues. CDR3 protein: CASSLDNGELFF. CDR3 bases: TGTGCCAGCAGCTTAGATAACGGGGAGCTGTTTTTT.

V is TRBV5-5 and J is TRBJ2-1; tentatively, D is TRBD2 (7 bases). The CDR3 totals 17 residues. The germline V and J ends were trimmed by 4 bases and 3 bases, with 20 bases remaining between them. The germline V gene encodes CDR1 SGHKS and CDR2 YYEKEE (reference sequence). The CDR3 bases are TGTGCCAGCAGCCCCTGGGGGGGGCGGAATAACTACAATGAGCAGTTCTTC. Its translation: CASSPWGGRNNYNEQFF.

Only a few counts were recorded for this clonotype. The rearrangement links TRBV28 to TRBJ2-3; D is perhaps TRBD2 (5 bases). The germline CDR1 and CDR2 sequences are MDHEN and SYDVKM. The V and J ends lost 2 bases and 4 bases respectively, with 13 bases between them. The CDR3 has 15 amino acids. The DNA of the CDR3 is TGTGCCAGCAGTTTACTCCTCACCGGGGCAGATACGCAGTATTTT. It encodes CASSLLLTGADTQYF. Based on the CDR3 plus reference TRBV28 and TRBJ2-3, the full variable domain is DVKVTQSSRYLVKRTGEKVFLECVQDMDHENMFWYRQDPGLGLRLIYFSYDVKMKEKGDIPEGYSVSREKKERFSLILESASTNQTSMYLCASSLLLTGADTQYFGPGTRLTVL.

This clonotype was counted between two and nine times. The V gene is TRBV20-1, the J gene TRBJ2-1; possible D gene TRBD2, 7 bases. V lost 6 bases and J lost 4, with 22 bases in between. CDR3 size: 16 residues. CDR1 and CDR2 from the germline V gene are DFQATT and SNEGSKA (reference sequence). CDR3 DNA: TGCAGTGCCGTGGCGGGGGCGGACTTCGGGTACAATGAGCAGTTCTTC. Protein product: CSAVAGADFGYNEQFF.

This clonotype was observed a few times. The chain joins TRBV9 to TRBJ1-2; D might be TRBD1 (5 bases). The CDR3 is 15 amino acids. Germline V gene lookup returns CDR1 SGDLS and CDR2 YYNGEE. Trimming cost V 3 bases and J 0 bases, with 12 bases left between them. DNA for the CDR3: TGTGCCAGCAGCGACCAGGGTTGGGCTAACTATGGCTACACCTTC. Encoded protein: CASSDQGWANYGYTF.

This chain connects TRBV27 to TRBJ1-5; no clear D gene. The CDR3 loop spans 11 amino acids. Per germline, CDR1 MNHEY and CDR2 SMNVEV (reference sequence). Trimming removed 6 bases from V and 3 bases from J, with 3 bases in between. The CDR3 spells CASSSNQPQHF. The CDR3 DNA reads as TGTGCCAGCAGCTCCAATCAGCCCCAGCATTTT.

This clonotype was seen ten or more times. The J gene is TRBJ2-2, the V gene TRBV5-1, with 11 bases fitting TRBD2. Germline lookup yields CDR1 SGHRS and CDR2 YFSETQ. The V gene end was trimmed by 4 bases and the J gene end by 4 bases; junction bases not matched to a gene: 3. This CDR3 is 15 amino acids long. As DNA, the CDR3 is TGCGCCAGCAGCCAGGGACTAGCGGCCACCGGGGAGCTGTTTTTT. Translating it yields CASSQGLAATGELFF.

This clonotype was seen a handful of times. J is TRBJ2-1 and V is TRBV7-9; 7 bases match TRBD1. Germline CDR1 is SEHNR and CDR2 is FQNEAQ (reference sequence). J gave up 2 bases and V 8 bases, and 6 bases lay outside the gene matches. The CDR3 is made up of 14 amino acids. CDR3 nucleotide sequence: TGTGCCAGCGAGGCCGGGACAGCCTACAATGAGCAGTTCTTC. Translation gives CASEAGTAYNEQFF.

This clonotype has only a few counts. This chain connects TRBV7-9 to TRBJ2-3; 9 nucleotides align to TRBD1. Germline V gene data show CDR1 as SEHNR and CDR2 as FQNEAQ (reference sequence). The CDR3 sequence is 14 residues long. J was trimmed by 4 bases and V by 5 bases; bases with no gene match: 4. The CDR3 protein is CASSPRDRADTQYF. The CDR3 DNA follows: TGTGCCAGCAGCCCTAGGGACAGGGCAGATACGCAGTATTTT.

This clonotype was picked up a small number of times. The V and J genes are TRBV4-1 and TRBJ2-7; no definite D call. Per germline, CDR1 MGHRA and CDR2 YSYEKL. The germline V and J ends were trimmed by 1 base and 7 bases, with 11 bases remaining between them. The CDR3 runs to 13 residues. This CDR3 reads CASSQVVAGEQYV. The CDR3 region has the DNA TGCGCCAGCAGCCAAGTAGTGGCCGGAGAGCAGTACGTC.

This clonotype was detected a few times. The rearrangement joins TRBV12-3 or TRBV12-4 to TRBJ2-7; 8 positions match TRBD2. After removal of 3 bases from V and 0 bases from J, the junction contained 4 bases not matched to a gene. The CDR3 spans 15 residues. The CDR3 loop reads CASSFDLAGSYEQYF. The CDR3 bases are TGTGCCAGCAGTTTTGATCTAGCGGGCTCCTACGAGCAGTACTTC.

A note on this clonotype: Mismatch with germline at one junction end may stem from a read error. The chain joins TRBV7-3 to TRBJ2-1; 9 bases match TRBD1. Germline V gives CDR1 SGHTA, CDR2 FQGTGA. The CDR3 is made up of 15 amino acids. The CDR3 region is CASSSTGGAYSEQFF. The CDR3 coding sequence is TGTGCCAGCAGCAGCACAGGGGGCGCCTACAGTGAGCAGTTCTTC.

V is TRBV19 and J is TRBJ2-4; D is possibly TRBD2 (6 bases). This CDR3 spans 14 amino acids. The V end lost 7 bases, the J end lost 6 bases, and 16 bases lay between the germline ends. CDR1 and CDR2 from the germline V gene are LNHDA and SQIVND (reference sequence). For the CDR3, the DNA is TGTGCCAGTACCCTTGGCGGGGCGACAAACATTCAGTACTTC. Translated: CASTLGGATNIQYF.

The sample holds a few counts of this clonotype. The rearrangement joins TRBV28 to TRBJ2-5; D not certain. The V gene lost 4 bases and the J gene lost 12 bases, with 12 bases spanning the gap. The CDR3 extends over 11 amino acids. Germline CDR1 is MDHEN and CDR2 is SYDVKM. The CDR3, as DNA: TGTGCCAGCAGTTCGGGCCCTCGGGAGTACTTC. It codes for CASSSGPREYF.

This clonotype was observed a few times. The rearrangement uses TRBV14 and TRBJ2-2, with D perhaps matching TRBD2 (5 bases). The CDR3 consists of 17 residues. The V and J ends lost 2 bases and 1 base respectively, with 14 bases between them. Germline values: CDR1 SGHDN, CDR2 FVKESK. Here the CDR3 reads CASSQRSTTQNTGELFF. The DNA of the CDR3 is TGTGCCAGCAGCCAAAGATCGACTACCCAGAACACCGGGGAGCTGTTTTTT.

This clonotype was seen many times. CDR3 protein: CATSDSRGRQDNEQFF. The CDR3 nucleotides read TGTGCCACCAGTGATTCGAGGGGAAGGCAAGACAATGAGCAGTTCTTC. The J gene is TRBJ2-1, the V gene TRBV24-1; D may match TRBD1 or TRBD2 (5 bases each). Germline lookup yields CDR1 KGHDR and CDR2 SFDVKD. Trimming stripped 2 bases from V and 5 bases from J, with 15 bases between. The CDR3 runs 16 residues.

This clonotype has a count of ten or more. This rearrangement joins TRBV29-1 to TRBJ2-2; D is unresolved. The length of the CDR3 is 12 residues. The germline gives CDR1 SQVTM, CDR2 ANQGSEA. V was shortened by 4 bases and J by 4 bases, with 7 bases between the two germline ends. Written as DNA, the CDR3 is TGCAGCGTTGCCGGAAGCACCGGGGAGCTGTTTTTT. Its protein product is CSVAGSTGELFF.

There are a few counts of this clonotype. The rearrangement joins TRBV2 to TRBJ2-2; D might be TRBD2 (5 bases). From germline, CDR1 is SNHLY and CDR2 FYNNEI. Deletions cut 3 bases from V and 7 bases from J, with 9 bases between. The CDR3 sequence is 13 residues long. CDR3 in DNA: TGTGCCAGCAGTGATAACAGCGGCGGGGAGCTGTTTTTT. This encodes CASSDNSGGELFF.

The chain carries TRBV23-1 and TRBJ1-5, with D unresolved. TRBV23-1 is an ORF, with its function uncertain. V was pared by 4 bases and J by 0 bases, with 10 bases between. This CDR3 has 15 residues. The CDR3 DNA follows: TGCGCCAGCAGTCCCTACAGAGTTAGCAATCAGCCCCAGCATTTT. This codes for CASSPYRVSNQPQHF.

This clonotype was counted many times. The chain couples TRBV23-1 to TRBJ2-7, with D maybe TRBD1 (6 bases). TRBV23-1 is an ORF, and what it does is uncertain. This CDR3 is 17 amino acids long. Trimming cost V 4 bases and J 3 bases, with 22 bases left between them. The CDR3 protein is CASSPRDTRPASYEQYV. The CDR3 DNA reads as TGCGCCAGCAGTCCCCGGGACACTCGACCCGCCAGCTACGAGCAGTACGTC.

This clonotype was observed a few times. The chain carries TRBV10-1 and TRBJ1-1, with a possible D match to TRBD1 (5 bases). Trimming shortened V by 1 base and J by 4 bases, and 7 bases separated the two germline ends. In germline, CDR1 is WNHNN, CDR2 SYGVQD (reference sequence). This CDR3 region has 13 residues. The CDR3 here is CASSEWGSTEAFF. The CDR3 DNA reads TGCGCCAGCAGTGAGTGGGGGTCCACTGAAGCTTTCTTT.